This is a list of T cell receptor beta chains from one sample in a study of cytomegalovirus exposure and HLA in healthy donors. Method: immunoSEQ multiplex PCR; TCRdb's copy keeps in-frame clones and lacks some. The sample lists around 150,000 clones; 70% to 80% were seen once. The sequencing sample was made of PBMCs. Receptors originate from a young man in good health and CMV-seronegative. The CDR3 runs from the conserved cysteine through the conserved F or W. A D gene is named only where the DNA matches it firmly. Clone size is stated in some rows and not others, as once, few, many or a class when expanded.

CDR3: CASSARQDSGNTIYF
DNA: TGTGCCAGCAGCGCTAGACAGGACTCTGGAAACACCATATATTTT
D: -
V: TRBV9
J: TRBJ1-3
size: -

CDR3: CASSRQGITYEQYF
DNA: TGTGCCAGCAGTCGACAGGGGATCACTTACGAGCAGTACTTC
D: TRBD1
V: TRBV6-5
J: TRBJ2-7
size: -

CDR3: CAISGSGGTEAFF
DNA: TGTGCCATCAGTGGATCGGGGGGCACTGAAGCTTTCTTT
D: -
V: TRBV10-3
J: TRBJ1-1
size: few

CDR3: CASSLVGGYTGELFF
DNA: TGTGCCAGCAGCTTAGTTGGAGGTTACACCGGGGAGCTGTTTTTT
D: -
V: TRBV11-2
J: TRBJ2-2
size: -

CDR3: CASSQDARRGPTNYGYTF
DNA: TGTGCCAGCAGCCAAGACGCACGAAGGGGGCCAACTAACTATGGCTACACCTTC
D: TRBD1
V: TRBV14
J: TRBJ1-2
size: -

CDR3: CASSPGQETQYF
DNA: TGCGCCAGCAGCCCGGGCCAAGAGACCCAGTACTTC
D: -
V: TRBV5-1
J: TRBJ2-5
size: -

CDR3: CASSQDRGSYEQYF
DNA: TGTGCCAGCAGCCAGGACAGGGGGTCCTACGAGCAGTACTTC
D: TRBD1
V: TRBV11-3
J: TRBJ2-7
size: -

CDR3: CASSYSGGSYNEQFF
DNA: TGTGCCAGCAGTTACTCTGGCGGGTCCTACAATGAGCAGTTCTTC
D: -
V: TRBV6-5
J: TRBJ2-1
size: -

CDR3: CASSLGRIQETQYF
DNA: TGTGCCAGCAGCTTAGGCAGAATCCAAGAGACCCAGTACTTC
D: -
V: TRBV11-2
J: TRBJ2-5
size: -

CDR3: CASSSSIGGSGYGYTF
DNA: TGTGCCAGCAGCTCCTCCATCGGGGGATCTGGGTATGGCTACACCTTC
D: -
V: TRBV9
J: TRBJ1-2
size: -

CDR3: CASSAHSGTRLSYEQYF
DNA: TGTGCCAGCAGCGCACACTCCGGGACTAGGCTCTCCTACGAGCAGTACTTC
D: TRBD2
V: TRBV7-2
J: TRBJ2-7
size: -

CDR3: CSAGAMNTEAFF
DNA: TGCAGCGCAGGGGCCATGAACACTGAAGCTTTCTTT
D: -
V: TRBV29-1
J: TRBJ1-1
size: -

CDR3: CASSLDRWDTQYF
DNA: TGTGCCAGCAGTCTAGACAGGTGGGATACGCAGTATTTT
D: -
V: TRBV27
J: TRBJ2-3
size: -

CDR3: CASRGVPSGANVLTF
DNA: TGTGCCAGCAGGGGAGTACCCTCTGGGGCCAACGTCCTGACTTTC
D: -
V: TRBV11-2
J: TRBJ2-6
size: -

CDR3: CAWGLAGTETQYF
DNA: TGTGCCTGGGGACTAGCGGGAACTGAGACCCAGTACTTC
D: TRBD2
V: TRBV30
J: TRBJ2-5
size: -

CDR3: CASSRMGLADPYEQYF
DNA: TGTGCCAGCAGCCGGATGGGACTAGCGGACCCCTACGAGCAGTACTTC
D: TRBD2
V: TRBV28
J: TRBJ2-7
size: -

CDR3: CASATSGRYTDTQYF
DNA: TGTGCCAGTGCAACTAGCGGGAGGTACACAGATACGCAGTATTTT
D: TRBD2
V: TRBV5-6
J: TRBJ2-3
size: -

CDR3: CASSQGRLAGGPQVGEQYF
DNA: TGCGCCAGCAGCCAAGGTCGACTAGCGGGAGGACCCCAGGTCGGCGAGCAGTACTTC
D: TRBD2
V: TRBV4-1
J: TRBJ2-7
size: -

CDR3: CASSFGQGDYEQYF
DNA: TGTGCCAGCAGCTTTGGGCAGGGGGACTACGAGCAGTACTTC
D: TRBD1
V: TRBV7-9
J: TRBJ2-7
size: -